A single sample is the source of the 30 T cell receptor beta chains below, sequenced in a study of OX40 agonist ivuxolimab in advanced cancers. Here immunoSEQ multiplex PCR was the method, and the copy in TCRdb shows in-frame clones only, minus some. Of fewer than 25,000 clones listed, 83% are singletons. Sequenced material: CD4+ or CD8+ T cells sorted from blood, taken in a trial of the OX40 agonist ivuxolimab. These receptors were taken from an adult with an advanced solid tumor such as melanoma, head and neck, liver or kidney cancer.

In the case of this clone: The sample contains more than one DNA sequence encoding this CDR3. The chain joins TRBV19 to TRBJ1-5; unclear D gene. The germline V gene has CDR1 LNHDA and CDR2 SQIVND (reference sequence). The CDR3 loop spans 12 amino acids. Trimming left V 3 bases short and J 7 bases short, with 7 bases between. The CDR3 region has the DNA TGTGCCAGTAGTATTGGATCCCAGCCCCAGCATTTT. It encodes CASSIGSQPQHF.

Regarding this clone: The germline gene is not matched at one end of the junction; a read error may be the cause. The rearrangement joins TRBV6-8 to TRBJ2-7; D call uncertain. Germline values: CDR1 MNHGY, CDR2 SAAAGT. This CDR3 spans 14 amino acids. The CDR3 DNA reads as TGCGCCAGCAGTTACGCAGTGAGCTCCTACGAGCAGTACTTC. It codes for CASSYAVSSYEQYF.

J is TRBJ1-2 and V is TRBV6-6, with 8 bases identical to TRBD1. Germline CDR1 reads MNHNY; CDR2 reads SVGAGI (reference sequence). The J segment lost 8 bases and the V segment lost 2 bases, leaving 7 bases of the junction unmatched. The length of the CDR3 is 14 residues. The CDR3 coding sequence is TGTGCCAGCAGTTACGCGACAGGGGAATGGGGCTACACCTTC. Amino acid sequence: CASSYATGEWGYTF.

This clone was detected a few times. V gene TRBV5-6 combines with J gene TRBJ2-7; D remains unclear. The CDR3 length is 14 residues. CDR1 is SGHDT and CDR2 is YYEEEE in the germline V gene. Trimming shortened V by 2 bases and J by 2 bases, and 11 bases separated the two germline ends. This CDR3 is CASSFEGGPYEQYF. The CDR3 DNA reads TGTGCCAGCAGCTTTGAAGGCGGACCCTACGAGCAGTACTTC. Based on the CDR3 plus reference TRBV5-6 and TRBJ2-7, the full variable domain is DAGVTQSPTHLIKTRGQQVTLRCSPKSGHDTVSWYQQALGQGPQFIFQYYEEEERQRGNFPDRFSGHQFPNYSSELNVNALLLGDSALYLCASSFEGGPYEQYFGPGTRLTVT.

This clone was recorded a few times. V and J are TRBV5-5 and TRBJ1-1; perhaps TRBD1 as D (6 bases). This CDR3 has 16 residues. The germline V gene has CDR1 SGHKS and CDR2 YYEKEE (reference sequence). V gave up 4 bases and J gave up 3 bases, with 19 bases separating them. The CDR3 here is CASSTSLGGRDTEAFF. CDR3 sequence (DNA): TGTGCCAGCAGCACGAGTTTGGGGGGCCGGGACACTGAAGCTTTCTTT.

This chain uses TRBV7-2 with TRBJ1-2; D is unresolved. Trimming took 3 bases from V and 0 from J, leaving 5 bases between them. Germline loops: CDR1 SGHTA, CDR2 FQGNSA. The CDR3 loop spans 13 amino acids. The CDR3 DNA follows: TGTGCCAGCAGCTTGGGCCCTAACTATGGCTACACCTTC. The encoded protein is CASSLGPNYGYTF.

The chain uses TRBV13 and TRBJ1-2, with D perhaps TRBD1 (6 bases). There are 13 residues in the CDR3. The ends were cut back, 3 bases at V and 6 bases at J, with 11 bases in the middle. Germline CDR1 reads PRHDT; CDR2 reads FYEKMQ (reference sequence). CDR3: CASSFLQGHGYTF. The CDR3 DNA reads TGTGCCAGCAGCTTCCTACAGGGACATGGCTACACCTTC.

The chain couples TRBV5-1 to TRBJ2-6; TRBD2 agrees at 10 bases. The V gene end was trimmed by 5 bases and the J gene end by 1 base; junction bases not matched to a gene: 12. The V gene's germline CDR1 is SGHRS and CDR2 YFSETQ. The CDR3 has 19 amino acids. The CDR3, as DNA: TGCGCCAGCAGTTTTTATCTAGCGGGGGAGAAGTCTGGGGCCAACGTCCTGACTTTC. Its protein product is CASSFYLAGEKSGANVLTF.

V and J are TRBV7-6 and TRBJ1-1; the match to TRBD1 covers 9 bases. The V segment lost 3 bases and the J segment 4 bases; nucleotides outside the gene matches: 6. CDR1 SGHVS and CDR2 FNYEAQ come from the germline V gene. The CDR3 covers 15 residues. CDR3 nucleotides: TGTGCCAGCAGCTTGGTCCGGGACAGGGCCACTGAAGCTTTCTTT. The encoded protein is CASSLVRDRATEAFF.

The rearrangement links TRBV9 to TRBJ2-5; 11 bases fit TRBD1. This CDR3 comprises 15 residues. CDR1 is SGDLS and CDR2 is YYNGEE in the germline V gene. V gave up 5 bases and J gave up 3 bases; unmatched junction bases: 6. Here the CDR3 reads CASSQDRGLEETQYF. The CDR3 region has the DNA TGTGCCAGCAGTCAGGACAGGGGGCTAGAAGAGACCCAGTACTTC.

This clone was found a few times. The chain carries TRBV9 and TRBJ1-2, with D hard to call. CDR1 is SGDLS, CDR2 YYNGEE, per germline. The V end lost 3 bases, the J end lost 8 bases, and 14 bases lay between the germline ends. The CDR3 spans 13 residues. The CDR3 DNA sequence: TGTGCCAGCAGCGAGATGTTCCAGGAGGGCTACACCTTC. Protein: CASSEMFQEGYTF.

The chain recombines TRBV4-1 with TRBJ2-7; D remains ambiguous. Germline V lookup: CDR1 MGHRA, CDR2 YSYEKL. The CDR3 consists of 14 residues. V lost 0 bases and J lost 3, with 9 bases in between. CDR3 amino acids: CASSQEEQFYEQYF. In nucleotides, the CDR3 is TGCGCCAGCAGCCAAGAGGAACAGTTCTACGAGCAGTACTTC.

The chain links TRBV7-9 to TRBJ1-5, with 7 bases identical to TRBD1. The CDR3 contains 14 residues. Germline assignment: CDR1 SEHNR and CDR2 FQNEAQ (reference sequence). V dropped 7 bases and J dropped 0; count of bases not matched to a gene: 3. CDR3 in DNA: TGTGCCAGCACCCGGGACAGTAGCAATCAGCCCCAGCATTTT. It encodes CASTRDSSNQPQHF.

CDR3 bases: TGCGCCAGCAGCTTGGCCTTGCAGGGGCGTAAGAACACTGAAGCTTTCTTT. Protein sequence: CASSLALQGRKNTEAFF. The V call is TRBV5-1, the J call TRBJ1-1; weak D call: TRBD1 (6 bases). The CDR3 runs to 17 residues. Trimming shortened V by 0 bases and J by 1 base, and 16 bases separated the two germline ends. Germline V gene data show CDR1 as SGHRS and CDR2 as YFSETQ.

The genes are TRBV7-2 and TRBJ2-7, with 9 bases fitting TRBD2. Per germline, CDR1 SGHTA and CDR2 FQGNSA. This CDR3 spans 18 amino acids. Losses at the gene ends were 1 base for V and 1 base for J; bases not matched to a gene: 11. The DNA of the CDR3 is TGTGCCAGCAGCTTAGAAGGGGATAGCGGGGGACCATCCTACGAGCAGTACTTC. This encodes CASSLEGDSGGPSYEQYF.

Relative to its sample, this clone is medium-sized (0.01 to 0.1%). The V and J genes are TRBV6-6 and TRBJ2-1; no definite D call. The germline CDR1 and CDR2 sequences are MNHNY and SVGAGI (reference sequence). V shed 5 bases and J shed 10 bases, with 9 bases lying between them. This CDR3 is 11 amino acids long. CDR3: CASSDAGEQFF. The CDR3 nucleotides are TGTGCCAGCAGTGACGCAGGAGAGCAGTTCTTC.

The chain has TRBV9 and TRBJ2-7; D could derive from TRBD1 or TRBD2 (7 bases each). The CDR3 length is 15 residues. The germline V gene encodes CDR1 SGDLS and CDR2 YYNGEE. Trimming stripped 4 bases from V and 3 bases from J, with 17 bases between. The CDR3 here is CASSQGEGAVYEQYF. CDR3 coding DNA: TGTGCCAGCAGCCAGGGGGAGGGGGCAGTCTACGAGCAGTACTTC.

The chain carries TRBV19 and TRBJ2-2, with D unresolved. Germline values: CDR1 LNHDA, CDR2 SQIVND (reference sequence). This CDR3 spans 17 amino acids. The V end was cut by 3 bases, the J end by 0 bases, with 14 bases between. CDR3 protein: CASSIVFPPTNTGELFF. The CDR3 nucleotides read TGTGCCAGTAGTATTGTCTTTCCGCCGACGAACACCGGGGAGCTGTTTTTT.

This chain connects TRBV7-2 to TRBJ1-2; tentatively, D is TRBD1 (6 bases). This CDR3 contains 15 residues. Germline V lookup: CDR1 SGHTA, CDR2 FQGNSA. The ends were cut back, 3 bases at V and 0 bases at J, with 11 bases in the middle. The CDR3 reads CASSLGDNPNYGYTF. For the CDR3, the DNA is TGTGCCAGCAGCTTGGGGGACAACCCTAACTATGGCTACACCTTC.

The CDR3: CATSRETGFNQPQHF. DNA of the CDR3: TGTGCCACCAGCAGAGAGACAGGGTTCAATCAGCCCCAGCATTTT. The rearrangement joins TRBV15 to TRBJ1-5; 7 bases line up with TRBD1. Germline-derived CDR1 and CDR2 are LNHNV and YYDKDF (reference sequence). With 0 bases clipped from V and 3 bases from J, the junction kept 2 bases outside the gene matches. The CDR3 extends over 15 amino acids.

With regard to this clone: In the same sample, other DNA sequences code for this CDR3. Here the CDR3 reads CASSQASTVNTEAFF. Here the CDR3 DNA reads TGCGCCAGCAGCCAGGCGTCGACGGTGAACACTGAAGCTTTCTTT. The chain combines TRBV4-1 with TRBJ1-1; D not resolved. Germline V gene sequence: CDR1 MGHRA, CDR2 YSYEKL. The V end was cut by 3 bases, the J end by 0 bases, with 11 bases between. The CDR3 spans 15 residues.

This chain links TRBV9 with TRBJ1-1; D gene unclear. Germline V gene data show CDR1 as SGDLS and CDR2 as YYNGEE. Deletions cut 3 bases from V and 3 bases from J, with 15 bases between. CDR3 length: 15 amino acids. CDR3 sequence reads: CASSDSAVEDTEAFF. CDR3 nucleotide sequence: TGTGCCAGCAGCGACTCGGCGGTGGAAGACACTGAAGCTTTCTTT.

The chain links TRBV7-9 to TRBJ1-6; D not resolved. Trimming removed 5 bases at V and 0 bases at J, with 8 bases between. Germline V CDR1 and CDR2: SEHNR, FQNEAQ (reference sequence). This CDR3 is 15 amino acids long. The CDR3 loop reads CASSLQSSYNSPLHF. CDR3 DNA: TGTGCCAGCAGCCTACAATCCTCCTATAATTCACCCCTCCACTTT.

As DNA, the CDR3 is TGCGCCAGCAGTGAACCAGGTTTGATGAACACCATATATTTT. This codes for CASSEPGLMNTIYF. The V call is TRBV10-1, the J call TRBJ1-3; D remains unclear. The germline CDR1 and CDR2 sequences are WNHNN and SYGVQD (reference sequence). Trimming removed 3 bases at V and 7 bases at J, with 13 bases between. CDR3 size: 14 residues.

This clone was seen just once. The chain combines TRBV7-8 with TRBJ2-7; 10 bases match TRBD1. The trim removed 6 bases at V and 2 bases at J, leaving 13 bases unmatched. CDR1 is SGHVS and CDR2 is FQNEAQ in the germline V gene. The CDR3 sequence is 17 residues long. The CDR3 DNA reads as TGTGCCAGCAGTCCAGGCGGGGGACAGGGGATCGCCTACGAGCAGTACTTC. This sequence encodes CASSPGGGQGIAYEQYF.

The chain has TRBV9 and TRBJ1-3; tentative D call: TRBD1 (6 bases). Per the germline V gene, CDR1 is SGDLS and CDR2 is YYNGEE. The CDR3 has 16 amino acids. Trimming cost V 4 bases and J 0 bases, with 14 bases left between them. The CDR3 nucleotides are TGTGCCAGCAGCTCAGAGGACAGACACTCTGGAAACACCATATATTTT. The encoded protein is CASSSEDRHSGNTIYF.

The chain uses TRBV21-1 and TRBJ1-6; TRBD1, the D gene given by the table, was not confirmed from the DNA. TRBV21-1 is a listed pseudogene. This CDR3 comprises 15 residues. Here the CDR3 reads CASRTKDSLHSPLHF. In DNA, the CDR3 is TGTGCCAGCAGAACTAAGGACAGTCTACATTCACCCCTCCACTTT.

The rearrangement joins TRBV10-3 to TRBJ2-1; 12 bases agree with TRBD2. The ends lost 4 bases at V and 10 bases at J; junction bases unmatched: 5. This CDR3 contains 14 residues. The germline gives CDR1 ENHRY, CDR2 SYGVKD. The CDR3, as DNA: TGTGCCATCAGTGCTAGCGGGGGGGCTTCGGAGCAGTTCTTC. This codes for CAISASGGASEQFF.

This chain joins TRBV18 and TRBJ2-3; 7 bases are shared with TRBD1. This CDR3 comprises 17 residues. Trimming at V came to 3 bases and at J to 0 bases, leaving 9 bases not matched to a gene. The germline CDR1 and CDR2 sequences are KGHSH and LQKENI. CDR3 in amino acids: CASSPLWTGASTDTQYF. CDR3 sequence (DNA): TGTGCCAGCTCACCTCTCTGGACAGGCGCAAGCACAGATACGCAGTATTTT.

The chain joins TRBV27 to TRBJ2-5, with 10 bases aligning to TRBD1. This CDR3 spans 16 amino acids. Germline CDR1 is MNHEY and CDR2 is SMNVEV (reference sequence). After removal of 6 bases from V and 5 bases from J, the junction contained 12 bases not matched to a gene. CDR3 sequence: CASSPGTGVLWETQYF. CDR3 nucleotide sequence: TGTGCCAGCAGCCCCGGGACAGGGGTCCTATGGGAGACCCAGTACTTC.